The next 2 T cell receptor beta chains were all read from a single sample in a study of T cells in Graves' hyperthyroidism and ophthalmopathy. Template material for amplifying TCR beta CDR3 regions consisted of RNA transcripts. TCR CDR3 underwent first-round RT-PCR with the HTBI primer set. TCRdb analysed the multiplex PCR reads with MiXCR anew, one entry per CDR3 protein. The sample records about 410,000 distinct CDR3 sequences, roughly 14% being singletons. The sequencing sample was made of blood. Receptor source: a man in his late teens or twenties with Graves' ophthalmopathy.

This clonotype was recorded a few times. This chain connects TRBV30 to TRBJ1-4, with TRBD1 matching over 8 bases. Germline V gives CDR1 GTSNPN, CDR2 SVGIG (reference sequence). Germline trimming cut 4 bases from V and 3 bases from J; bases unmatched to any gene: 4. This CDR3 contains 14 residues. The CDR3 DNA sequence: TGTGCCTGGACGGTGACAGGGGCTAATGAAAAACTGTTTTTT. It translates to CAWTVTGANEKLFF.

This clonotype was observed many times. The rearrangement links TRBV9 to TRBJ2-1, with TRBD2 matching over 8 bases. V lost 0 bases to trimming and J lost 8 bases; unmatched junction nucleotides: 7. Germline CDR1 and CDR2: SGDLS and YYNGEE. This CDR3 comprises 15 residues. The CDR3 DNA reads TGTGCCAGCAGCGTAGTGAGCGGGGGTGAATATGAGCAGTTCTTC. The encoded protein is CASSVVSGGEYEQFF.